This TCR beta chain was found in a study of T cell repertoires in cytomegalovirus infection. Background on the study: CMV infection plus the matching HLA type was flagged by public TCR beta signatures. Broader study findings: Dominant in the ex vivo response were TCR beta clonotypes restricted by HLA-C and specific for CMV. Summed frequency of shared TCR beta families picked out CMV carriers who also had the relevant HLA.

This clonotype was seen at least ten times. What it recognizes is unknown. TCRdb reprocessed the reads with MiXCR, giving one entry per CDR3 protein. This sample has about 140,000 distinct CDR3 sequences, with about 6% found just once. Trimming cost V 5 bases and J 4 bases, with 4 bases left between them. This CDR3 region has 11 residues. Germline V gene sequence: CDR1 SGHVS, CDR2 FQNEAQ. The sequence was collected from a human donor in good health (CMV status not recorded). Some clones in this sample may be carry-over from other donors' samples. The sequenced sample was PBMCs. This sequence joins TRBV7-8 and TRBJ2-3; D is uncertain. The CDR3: CASSGPDTQYF. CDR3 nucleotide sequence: TGTGCCAGCAGCGGACCAGATACGCAGTATTTT.